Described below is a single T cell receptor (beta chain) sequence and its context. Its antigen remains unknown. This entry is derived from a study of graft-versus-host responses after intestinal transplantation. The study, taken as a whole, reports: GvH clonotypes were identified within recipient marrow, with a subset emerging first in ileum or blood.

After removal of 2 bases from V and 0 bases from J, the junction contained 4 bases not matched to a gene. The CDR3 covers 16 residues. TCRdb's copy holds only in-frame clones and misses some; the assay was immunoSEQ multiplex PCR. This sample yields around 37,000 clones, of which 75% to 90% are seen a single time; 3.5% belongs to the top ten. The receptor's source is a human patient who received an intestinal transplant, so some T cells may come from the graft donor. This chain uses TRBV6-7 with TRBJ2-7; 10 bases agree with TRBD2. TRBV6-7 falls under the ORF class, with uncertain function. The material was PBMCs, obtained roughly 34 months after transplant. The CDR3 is CASSYAGTSDSYEQYF. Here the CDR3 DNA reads TGTGCCAGCAGTTACGCCGGGACTAGCGACTCCTACGAGCAGTACTTC.